One T cell receptor (beta chain) is described in this entry. Its cognate antigen is unknown. Measured with immunoSEQ multiplex PCR; TCRdb has only the in-frame clones, and not every one. The table has about 39,000 clones, just under 80% seen once. These data are taken from a study of radiotherapy plus CTLA-4 blockade in lung cancer. Study-wide context: Objective responses were observed in 15% to 20% of patients, and disease control was achieved by 30% to 40%.

Overall study results and limits: Response, reportedly, was best predicted by interferon-beta along with early blood T cell clone dynamics.

The source was peripheral blood, collected from a patient treated with radiotherapy plus ipilimumab. The receptor comes from a human donor with non-small cell lung cancer that progressed on radiotherapy plus ipilimumab.

The CDR3 loop reads CASSSYTTGNREKLFF. CDR3 DNA sequence: TGTGCCAGCAGTTCCTACACCACAGGGAATAGGGAAAAACTGTTTTTT. V is TRBV6-6 and J is TRBJ1-4; a weak D match, TRBD1 (6 bases). Trimming shortened V by 4 bases and J by 8 bases, and 20 bases separated the two germline ends. This CDR3 comprises 16 residues. Germline V gene lookup returns CDR1 MNHNY and CDR2 SVGAGI (reference sequence).